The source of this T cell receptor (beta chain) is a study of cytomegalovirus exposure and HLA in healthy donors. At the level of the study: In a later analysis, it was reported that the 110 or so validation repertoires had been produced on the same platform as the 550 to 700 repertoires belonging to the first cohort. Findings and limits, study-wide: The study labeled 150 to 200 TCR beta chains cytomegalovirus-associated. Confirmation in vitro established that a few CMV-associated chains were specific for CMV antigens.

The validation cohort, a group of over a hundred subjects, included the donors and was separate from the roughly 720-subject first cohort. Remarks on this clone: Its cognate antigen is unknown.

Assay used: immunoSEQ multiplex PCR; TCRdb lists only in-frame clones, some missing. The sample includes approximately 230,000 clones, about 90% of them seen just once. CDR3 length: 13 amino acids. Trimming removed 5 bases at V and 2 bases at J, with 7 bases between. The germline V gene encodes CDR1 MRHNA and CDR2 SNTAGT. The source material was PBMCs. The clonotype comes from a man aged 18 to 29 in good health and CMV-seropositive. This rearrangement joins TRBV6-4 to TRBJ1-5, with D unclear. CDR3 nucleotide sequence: TGTGCCAGCAGTCCGGAAGGCAATCAGCCCCAGCATTTT. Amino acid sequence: CASSPEGNQPQHF.